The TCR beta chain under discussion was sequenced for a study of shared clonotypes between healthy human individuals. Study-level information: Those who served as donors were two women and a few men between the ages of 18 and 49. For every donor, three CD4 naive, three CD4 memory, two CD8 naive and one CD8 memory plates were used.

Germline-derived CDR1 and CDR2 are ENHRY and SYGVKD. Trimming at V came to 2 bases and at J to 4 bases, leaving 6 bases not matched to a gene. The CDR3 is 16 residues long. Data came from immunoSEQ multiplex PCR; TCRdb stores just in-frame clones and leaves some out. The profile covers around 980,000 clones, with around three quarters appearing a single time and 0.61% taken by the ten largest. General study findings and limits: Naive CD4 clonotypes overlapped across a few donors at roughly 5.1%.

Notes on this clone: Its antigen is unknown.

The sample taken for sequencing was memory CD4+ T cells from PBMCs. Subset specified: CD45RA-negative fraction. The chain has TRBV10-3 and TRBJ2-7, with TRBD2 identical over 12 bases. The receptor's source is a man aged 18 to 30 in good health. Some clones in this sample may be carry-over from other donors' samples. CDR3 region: CAISETSGRSGYEQYF. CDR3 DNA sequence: TGTGCCATCAGTGAGACTAGCGGGAGGTCAGGTTACGAGCAGTACTTC.